Included here is one T cell receptor beta chain sequence, with context. Per the authors' pipeline: Estimates of nucleated cell counts were drawn from the amplification of reference gene primers. Sequencing used immunoSEQ multiplex PCR; TCRdb keeps in-frame clones, though not all of them. V and J calls plus clone size are reproduced from that table; the DNA served to infer D and trimming. The sample includes some 300,000 clones, about 87% seen only once; the top ten take 1% to 1.5%. This sample was taken from a study of blood T cell repertoires in COVID-19. Study in general: The United States, Italy and Spain supplied acute and convalescent COVID-19 samples. The cDNA or gDNA used as material had been derived from T cells, B-cell-depleted T cells, or PBMCs.

The V gene end was trimmed by 4 bases and the J gene end by 1 base; junction bases not matched to a gene: 4. The germline gives CDR1 MGHRA, CDR2 YSYEKL. The CDR3 extends over 16 amino acids. The receptor was isolated from a man between 65 and 85 years old with acute or convalescent COVID-19. The rearrangement joins TRBV4-1 to TRBJ2-3; 11 positions match TRBD2. The sequenced material came from peripheral blood. In DNA, the CDR3 is TGCGCCAGCAGCCGTGGGGGACTAGCGGGCACAGATACGCAGTATTTT. Translation gives CASSRGGLAGTDTQYF.